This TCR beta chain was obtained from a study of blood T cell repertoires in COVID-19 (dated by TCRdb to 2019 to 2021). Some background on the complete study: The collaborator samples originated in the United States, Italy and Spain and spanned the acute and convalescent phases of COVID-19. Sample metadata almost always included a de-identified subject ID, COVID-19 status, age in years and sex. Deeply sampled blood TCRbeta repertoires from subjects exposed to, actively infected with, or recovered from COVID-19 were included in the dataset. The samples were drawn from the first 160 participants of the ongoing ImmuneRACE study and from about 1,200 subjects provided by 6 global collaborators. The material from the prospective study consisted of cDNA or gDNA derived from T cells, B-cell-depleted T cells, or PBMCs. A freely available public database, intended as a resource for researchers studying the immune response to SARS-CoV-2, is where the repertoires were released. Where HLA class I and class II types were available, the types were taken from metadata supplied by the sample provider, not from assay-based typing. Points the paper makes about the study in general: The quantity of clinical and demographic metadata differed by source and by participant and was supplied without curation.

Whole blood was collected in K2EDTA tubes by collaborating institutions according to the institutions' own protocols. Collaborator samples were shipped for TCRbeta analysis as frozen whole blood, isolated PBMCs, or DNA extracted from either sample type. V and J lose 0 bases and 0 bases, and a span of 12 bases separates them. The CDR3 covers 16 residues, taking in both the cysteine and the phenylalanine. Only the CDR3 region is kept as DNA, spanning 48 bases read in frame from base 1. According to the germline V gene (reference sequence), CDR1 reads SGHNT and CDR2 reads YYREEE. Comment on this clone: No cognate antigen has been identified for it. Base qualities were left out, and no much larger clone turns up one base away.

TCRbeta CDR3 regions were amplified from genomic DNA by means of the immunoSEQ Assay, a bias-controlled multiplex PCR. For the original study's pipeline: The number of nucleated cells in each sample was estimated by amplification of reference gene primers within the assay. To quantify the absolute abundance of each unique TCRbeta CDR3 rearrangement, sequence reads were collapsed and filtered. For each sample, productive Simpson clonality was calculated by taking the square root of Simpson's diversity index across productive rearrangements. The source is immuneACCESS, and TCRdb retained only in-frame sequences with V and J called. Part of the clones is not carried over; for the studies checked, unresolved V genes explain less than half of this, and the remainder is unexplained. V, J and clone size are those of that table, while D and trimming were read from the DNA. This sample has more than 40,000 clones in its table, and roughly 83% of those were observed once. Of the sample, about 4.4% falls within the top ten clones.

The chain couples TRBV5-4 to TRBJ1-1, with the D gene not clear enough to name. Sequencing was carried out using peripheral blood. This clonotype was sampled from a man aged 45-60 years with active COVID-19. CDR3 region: CASSLGEYTVNTEAFF. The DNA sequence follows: TGTGCCAGCAGCTTGGGAGAATATACGGTGAACACTGAAGCTTTCTTT.